The text below deals with one TCR beta chain. The germline V gene has CDR1 LNHDA and CDR2 SQIVND (reference sequence). This CDR3 comprises 15 residues. The J segment lost 4 bases and the V segment lost 3 bases, leaving 7 bases of the junction unmatched. Generated by immunoSEQ multiplex PCR, the TCRdb table keeps only in-frame clones and is missing some. The table lists 100,000 to 150,000 clones, roughly nine tenths of them singletons. The sample comes from a study of control samples from healthy donors and cancer patients. Material: blood. The receptor was isolated from a woman in her late teens or twenties in good health. This chain uses TRBV19 with TRBJ1-1; TRBD1 agrees at 8 bases. CDR3 sequence (DNA): TGTGCCAGTAGTATCGCCACAGGGGGAATCACTGAAGCTTTCTTT. It codes for CASSIATGGITEAFF.